Each of the 23 T cell receptor beta chains below was sequenced from the same sample in a study of blood T cells in healthy people across ages. Then a second PCR, running about 6 to 11 cycles, was carried out with a sample-barcoded 5' primer and a J-beta primer mix. One entry per CDR3 protein results from TCRdb running MiXCR on the 5' RACE reads. The repertoire consists of under 950,000 distinct CDR3 sequences, with about 24% occurring once and the leading ten covering 22%. The sequencing sample was made of blood. All receptors derive from a man in his 70s in good health.

This clonotype was counted a few times. CDR3 nucleotides: TGTGCCAGCAGTTTGAGTCAGGCGGAAAAACTGTTTTTT. As protein: CASSLSQAEKLFF. The chain joins TRBV12-3 or TRBV12-4 to TRBJ1-4; D not resolved. CDR3 length equals 13 residues. Trimming left V 3 bases short and J 8 bases short, with 10 bases between.

This sequence joins TRBV12-3 or TRBV12-4 and TRBJ1-2, with D possibly TRBD1 on 6 matching bases. The CDR3 runs to 16 residues. V was cut by 1 base and J by 4 bases, with 16 bases left in between. CDR3 coding DNA: TGTGCCAGCAGTTTAGGCAAGGGGGGCCGTGCCTATGGCTACACCTTC. It translates to CASSLGKGGRAYGYTF.

V usage is TRBV12-3 or TRBV12-4 and J usage is TRBJ1-2; TRBD1 agrees at 7 bases. V lost 1 base and J lost 4; bases outside the gene matches: 6. This CDR3 is built from 15 residues. CDR3 nucleotide sequence: TGTGCCAGCAGTTTAGGGAGGGGGCGCTCCTATGGCTACACCTTC. Residues: CASSLGRGRSYGYTF.

This clonotype has a count of ten or more. The CDR3 loop reads CASSLSGYDTDTQYF. Here the CDR3 DNA reads TGCGCCAGCAGCTTGTCCGGATATGACACAGATACGCAGTATTTT. V and J are TRBV5-1 and TRBJ2-3; D ambiguous. Trimming pared 1 base from V and 2 bases from J, leaving 11 bases between. Looked up from germline, CDR1 is SGHRS and CDR2 is YFSETQ. The CDR3 has 15 amino acids.

The V and J genes are TRBV5-1 and TRBJ2-5, with D tentatively TRBD1 (6 bases). The germline V gene encodes CDR1 SGHRS and CDR2 YFSETQ. Trimming pared 4 bases from V and 5 bases from J, leaving 18 bases between. The CDR3 sequence is 15 residues long. CDR3 nucleotides: TGCGCCAGCAGCAAAGGACAGTCAGGGTTCGAGACCCAGTACTTC. Its protein is CASSKGQSGFETQYF.

About this clonotype itself: The conserved final phenylalanine or tryptophan is absent from the CDR3, which likely points to a read error. The chain uses TRBV29-1 and TRBJ1-1; D not certain. CDR1 is SQVTM and CDR2 is ANQGSEA in the germline V gene. The V end lost 7 bases, the J end lost 0 bases, and 9 bases lay between the germline ends. The CDR3 spans 12 residues. The CDR3 DNA is TGCAGCGCTGAGGGCATGAACACTGAAGCTTTCTCT. It encodes CSAEGMNTEAFS.

The J gene is TRBJ1-1, the V gene TRBV7-8; D unresolved. Germline CDR1 SGHVS, CDR2 FQNEAQ. Between the trimmed V and J ends, which lost 5 bases and 5 bases, there was a span of 12 bases. This CDR3 has 13 residues. The DNA for the CDR3 is TGTGCCAGCAGCCATGAGTATTCAACTGAAGCTTTCTTT. It is translated as CASSHEYSTEAFF.

The chain uses TRBV5-5 and TRBJ2-3; TRBD1 agrees at 9 bases. The CDR3 has 14 amino acids. The V segment lost 2 bases and the J segment 5 bases; nucleotides outside the gene matches: 3. Germline V gene data show CDR1 as SGHKS and CDR2 as YYEKEE (reference sequence). CDR3 sequence reads: CASSLQGAVDTQYF. The CDR3 nucleotides are TGTGCCAGCAGCTTACAGGGGGCTGTAGATACGCAGTATTTT.

The rearrangement joins TRBV7-9 to TRBJ1-2; no reliable D call. The length of the CDR3 is 12 residues. CDR1 SEHNR and CDR2 FQNEAQ come from the germline V gene (reference sequence). V was trimmed by 6 bases and J by 8 bases, leaving 13 bases between them. This CDR3 is CASSLDLGGYTF. Written as DNA, the CDR3 is TGTGCCAGCAGTTTGGACTTGGGGGGCTACACCTTC.

J is TRBJ2-3 and V is TRBV20-1; D might be TRBD2 (6 bases). The CDR3 loop spans 15 amino acids. In germline, CDR1 is DFQATT, CDR2 SNEGSKA (reference sequence). Trimming took 5 bases from V and 4 from J, leaving 19 bases between them. DNA for the CDR3: TGCAGTGCTTATCTGGAGGGAGGAGGGCCAGATACGCAGTATTTT. Translating gives CSAYLEGGGPDTQYF.

The table lists this clonotype with many counts. The chain has TRBV24-1 and TRBJ2-2; TRBD1 agrees at 7 bases. V was clipped by 7 bases and J by 2 bases; unmatched bases: 6. CDR3 length: 15 residues. Germline V gene sequence: CDR1 KGHDR, CDR2 SFDVKD. The CDR3 spells CATRIQGNNTGELFF. DNA for the CDR3: TGTGCCACCAGAATACAGGGGAACAACACCGGGGAGCTGTTTTTT.

This clonotype was picked up many times. The chain employs TRBV6-2 or TRBV6-3 and TRBJ1-2, with D uncertain. CDR3 length: 15 residues. Germline V lookup: CDR1 MNHEY, CDR2 SVGEGT. Trimming cost V 2 bases and J 6 bases, with 16 bases left between them. CDR3: CASSYVIGALNGYTF. DNA of the CDR3: TGTGCCAGCAGTTACGTAATCGGAGCACTCAATGGCTACACCTTC.

This chain connects TRBV5-5 to TRBJ2-1; no definite D call. This CDR3 comprises 15 residues. V lost 2 bases and J 0 bases, leaving 9 bases between the germline ends. Germline V gene lookup returns CDR1 SGHKS and CDR2 YYEKEE (reference sequence). CDR3 loop: CASSFNASSYNEQFF. CDR3 DNA sequence: TGTGCCAGCAGCTTTAACGCCAGCTCCTACAATGAGCAGTTCTTC.

The V and J genes are TRBV20-1 and TRBJ2-1; maybe TRBD1 (5 bases). Germline V lookup: CDR1 DFQATT, CDR2 SNEGSKA (reference sequence). Trimming left V 6 bases short and J 7 bases short, with 13 bases between. The length of the CDR3 is 12 residues. CDR3 coding DNA: TGCAGTGCCAGGACACATACTAATGAGCAGTTCTTC. Protein sequence: CSARTHTNEQFF.

This clonotype occurred a few times. J is TRBJ1-2 and V is TRBV2; D gene uncertain. Germline CDR1 SNHLY, CDR2 FYNNEI. The CDR3 loop spans 13 amino acids. The V end lost 10 bases, the J end lost 8 bases, and 20 bases lay between the germline ends. The CDR3 reads CATTPVGADGYTF. In nucleotides, the CDR3 is TGTGCCACCACGCCAGTGGGCGCGGACGGCTACACCTTC.

The genes are TRBV29-1 and TRBJ2-2; weak D call: TRBD1 (5 bases). CDR3 length: 12 residues. CDR1 and CDR2 (germline): SQVTM, ANQGSEA. Between the trimmed V and J ends, which lost 7 bases and 2 bases, there was a span of 8 bases. CDR3 in DNA: TGCAGCGGCTGGGGCAACACCGGGGAGCTGTTTTTT. It codes for CSGWGNTGELFF.

This clonotype showed up many times. V gene TRBV10-3 combines with J gene TRBJ2-3, with 7 positions matching TRBD2. The germline V gene has CDR1 ENHRY and CDR2 SYGVKD. The CDR3 contains 15 residues. J lost 0 bases, V lost 0 bases, and 0 bases had no gene match. CDR3 residues: CAISESGGSTDTQYF. The CDR3 DNA reads TGTGCCATCAGTGAGTCGGGAGGGAGCACAGATACGCAGTATTTT.

The V gene is TRBV5-1, the J gene TRBJ2-5; unclear D gene. The germline V gene encodes CDR1 SGHRS and CDR2 YFSETQ. The CDR3 is 14 residues long. Trimming took 3 bases from V and 4 from J, leaving 13 bases between them. The CDR3 here is CASSWAIRPETQYF. The CDR3 DNA follows: TGCGCCAGCAGCTGGGCTATCCGCCCAGAGACCCAGTACTTC. The whole variable domain, remainder taken from reference TRBV5-1 and TRBJ2-5, is KAGVTQTPRYLIKTRGQQVTLSCSPISGHRSVSWYQQTPGQGLQFLFEYFSETQRNKGNFPGRFSGRQFSNSRSEMNVSTLELGDSALYLCASSWAIRPETQYFGPGTRLLVL.

This clonotype was detected only a few times. V is TRBV6-6 and J is TRBJ2-7, with a possible D match to TRBD1 (6 bases). The CDR3 runs 11 residues. V was trimmed by 8 bases and J by 1 base, leaving 6 bases between them. Germline lookup yields CDR1 MNHNY and CDR2 SVGAGI (reference sequence). The CDR3 coding sequence is TGTGCCAGCGGACAGTCCTACGAGCAGTACGTC. Its protein product is CASGQSYEQYV.

To note about this clonotype: Germline is not matched at one junction end, which may reflect a read error. V and J are TRBV7-2 and TRBJ1-1; no clear D. Germline CDR1 SGHTA, CDR2 FQGNSA. This CDR3 is built from 15 residues. CDR3 sequence: CASSQAGNKNTGAFF. The CDR3 DNA reads TGTGCCAGCAGCCAGGCCGGAAACAAGAACACTGGAGCTTTCTTT.

Regarding this clonotype: Being one base from a much bigger clone, this may be a read error. The chain combines TRBV6-6 with TRBJ1-4; 7 nucleotides align to TRBD1. The CDR3 is 11 amino acids. Germline lookup yields CDR1 MNHNY and CDR2 SVGAGI (reference sequence). The CDR3 sequence: CASSPSTGRAF. For the CDR3, the DNA is TGTGCCAGCAGTCCATCGACAGGGAGAGCTTTT.

Ten or more counts support this clonotype. The gene calls are TRBV29-1 and TRBJ1-2, with D tentatively TRBD1 (6 bases). The CDR3 contains 16 residues. The V end was cut by 4 bases, the J end by 2 bases, with 20 bases between. CDR1 and CDR2 from the germline V gene are SQVTM and ANQGSEA. CDR3 loop: CSVAPRAGQTNYGYTF. The CDR3 region has the DNA TGCAGCGTTGCCCCCCGGGCGGGACAAACGAACTATGGCTACACCTTC.

A few counts support this clonotype. The V call is TRBV10-3, the J call TRBJ2-7, with D possibly matching TRBD1 (5 bases). The germline V and J ends were trimmed by 1 base and 3 bases, with 7 bases remaining between them. CDR3 length: 13 amino acids. Germline V gene lookup returns CDR1 ENHRY and CDR2 SYGVKD. CDR3 nucleotides: TGTGCCATCAGTGAGTTCGACAGCTACGAGCAGTACTTC. Its protein is CAISEFDSYEQYF.